This is a list of T cell receptor beta chains from one sample in a study of early T cells in non-severe SARS-CoV-2 infection. MiXCR, run by TCRdb on the 5' RACE reads, gives a single entry per CDR3 protein. The table has about 70,000 distinct CDR3 sequences, 13% to 15% seen once. The sample in question was whole blood, obtained at baseline. The receptors here all came from an adult who was a healthcare worker with PCR-confirmed SARS-CoV-2 infection or an uninfected control (not recorded which). Each CDR3 is given with its conserved first and last residue. The order of the fields is V gene, clone size, D gene, J gene, CDR3 DNA, CDR3 protein. A D gene is named only where the DNA matches it firmly. Rows give clone size only sometimes, using once, few, many, or a class for an expanded clone.

>TRBV19|-|-|TRBJ1-5
TGTGCCAGTAGTATGGGGCCACCTGGCCAGCCCCAGCATTTT
CASSMGPPGQPQHF
>TRBV10-3|-|-|TRBJ2-7
TGTGCCACCCGGGACCCCGGCTACGAGCAGTACTTC
CATRDPGYEQYF
>TRBV18|-|TRBD1|TRBJ2-1
TGTGCCAGCTCACCCGGACAGGCCTACAATGAGCAGTTCTTC
CASSPGQAYNEQFF
>TRBV20-1|many|TRBD2|TRBJ2-7
TGCAGTGCTAGAGATTCCCCGGGACTAGCAAACACCTACGAGCAGTACTTC
CSARDSPGLANTYEQYF
>TRBV7-2|-|-|TRBJ1-2
TGTGCCAGCAGCTTAGGAAGCGGGGTCGGAAGCTATGGCTACACCTTC
CASSLGSGVGSYGYTF
>TRBV7-9|many|-|TRBJ2-7
TGTGCCAGCAGCTCGGGGGTCTCCGGCGGGCAGTACTTC
CASSSGVSGGQYF
>TRBV7-9|-|-|TRBJ2-5
TGTGCCAGCAGCTCCCCGCCCGAAGAGACCCAGTACTTC
CASSSPPEETQYF
>TRBV6-5|-|-|TRBJ2-7
TGTGCCAGCAGTTACGGGGACAATACCTACGAGCAGTACTTC
CASSYGDNTYEQYF
>TRBV14|many|-|TRBJ2-3
TGTGCCAGCAGTCCGAGTGGCAGCGGGGATACGCAGTATTTT
CASSPSGSGDTQYF
>TRBV6-5|-|-|TRBJ2-1
TGTGCCAGCAGTACAACCCGGACCGCTACCTACAATGAGCAGTTCTTC
CASSTTRTATYNEQFF
>TRBV20-1|many|-|TRBJ2-5
TGCAGTGCTATTCATCAAGAGACCCAGTACTTC
CSAIHQETQYF
>TRBV3-1|many|-|TRBJ1-5
TGTGCCAGCAGCCTTCGAGCTCGGGGACAGCCCCAGCATTTT
CASSLRARGQPQHF
>TRBV20-1|-|-|TRBJ2-1
TGCAGTGCTAAGCATTTAGCGGAACCTTACAATGAGCAGTTCTTC
CSAKHLAEPYNEQFF
>TRBV11-1|-|TRBD1|TRBJ1-1
TGTGCCAGCAGGCGGACAGGGCGTGGGATGAACACTGAAGCTTTCTTT
CASRRTGRGMNTEAFF
>TRBV28|few|TRBD1|TRBJ1-5
TGTGCCAGCAGTTTATGGGGGGACAGGGCCAATCAGCCCCAGCATTTT
CASSLWGDRANQPQHF
>TRBV7-7|-|-|TRBJ2-1
TGTGCCAGCAGCTTGGGATTTTCCTACAATGAGCAGTTCTTC
CASSLGFSYNEQFF